These 17 T cell receptor beta chains originate from one sample sequenced in a study of blood T cells in healthy people across ages. A sample-barcoded 5' primer and a J-beta primer mix were used in a second PCR of roughly 6 to 11 cycles. One entry per CDR3 protein, called by TCRdb with MiXCR from the 5' RACE reads. The repertoire holds roughly 1.4 million distinct CDR3 sequences, with around 59% as singletons. The sample was blood. The receptors were sampled from a young man in good health.

The chain uses TRBV28 and TRBJ1-4; tentative D call: TRBD1 (5 bases). V was cut by 5 bases and J by 6 bases, with 19 bases left in between. Per the germline V gene, CDR1 is MDHEN and CDR2 is SYDVKM. This CDR3 has 16 residues. CDR3 DNA sequence: TGTGCCAGCAGTGATCTGGGGCAGTTACCCTATGAAAAACTGTTTTTT. Its translation: CASSDLGQLPYEKLFF.

The table lists this clonotype with a few counts. V usage is TRBV20-1 and J usage is TRBJ2-5; D not resolved. Germline CDR1 reads DFQATT; CDR2 reads SNEGSKA (reference sequence). This CDR3 is built from 13 residues. Between the trimmed V and J ends, which lost 0 bases and 4 bases, there was a span of 9 bases. CDR3 region: CSARESLRETQYF. Written as DNA, the CDR3 is TGCAGTGCTAGAGAAAGCCTCCGAGAGACCCAGTACTTC.

The V and J genes are TRBV12-3 or TRBV12-4 and TRBJ2-1; D tentatively reads TRBD1 or TRBD2 (6 bases each). Between the trimmed V and J ends, which lost 8 bases and 6 bases, there was a span of 14 bases. The CDR3 loop spans 13 amino acids. The CDR3 spells CASAEGGINEQFF. DNA of the CDR3: TGTGCCAGCGCCGAGGGGGGTATCAATGAGCAGTTCTTC.

The V and J genes are TRBV25-1 and TRBJ1-2; 8 bases are a match to TRBD1. CDR1 and CDR2 (germline): MGHDK, SYGVNS. The ends lost 5 bases at V and 4 bases at J; junction bases unmatched: 12. The CDR3 has 16 residues. The CDR3 sequence: CASSPRGGQGLYGYTF. The CDR3 coding sequence is TGTGCCAGCAGTCCCCGAGGTGGACAGGGCCTCTATGGCTACACCTTC.

The chain links TRBV27 to TRBJ2-3; tentatively, D is TRBD2 (5 bases). This CDR3 comprises 14 residues. V lost 2 bases, J lost 10 bases, and 16 bases lay in between. Per the germline V gene, CDR1 is MNHEY and CDR2 is SMNVEV (reference sequence). CDR3 DNA sequence: TGTGCCAGCAGTTTAATCCTCGGCGCCGGGGCGCAGTATTTT. It encodes CASSLILGAGAQYF.

This chain connects TRBV20-1 to TRBJ2-3; D might be TRBD2 (6 bases). The CDR3 sequence is 16 residues long. Trimming shortened V by 3 bases and J by 0 bases, and 16 bases separated the two germline ends. The germline V gene encodes CDR1 DFQATT and CDR2 SNEGSKA (reference sequence). CDR3 DNA: TGCAGTGCTAGGGGGCTCGGGAGCGGTAGCACAGATACGCAGTATTTT. It specifies CSARGLGSGSTDTQYF.

This sequence joins TRBV27 and TRBJ2-1, with 10 bases that match TRBD1. V gave up 11 bases and J gave up 8 bases; unmatched junction bases: 18. The CDR3 covers 16 residues. Germline values: CDR1 MNHEY, CDR2 SMNVEV (reference sequence). The DNA for the CDR3 is TGTGCCGCAGGGTGGCTACGGGACAGGGGTTTGGATGAGCAGTTCTTC. This encodes CAAGWLRDRGLDEQFF.

This clonotype was counted between two and nine times. The chain joins TRBV25-1 to TRBJ1-4, with D possibly matching TRBD1 (6 bases). The V and J ends lost 3 bases and 8 bases respectively, with 19 bases between them. CDR3 size: 16 residues. The germline CDR1 and CDR2 sequences are MGHDK and SYGVNS. The chain's CDR3 is CASSDSAGWGAEKLFF. In nucleotides, the CDR3 is TGTGCCAGCAGTGATTCCGCAGGGTGGGGGGCCGAAAAACTGTTTTTT.

This chain uses TRBV20-1 with TRBJ2-1, with TRBD2 identical over 10 bases. J gave up 2 bases and V 3 bases, and 4 bases lay outside the gene matches. Germline loops: CDR1 DFQATT, CDR2 SNEGSKA (reference sequence). This CDR3 region has 15 residues. The CDR3 DNA sequence: TGCAGTGCTAGGCAACTAGCGGGGACCTACAATGAGCAGTTCTTC. Protein: CSARQLAGTYNEQFF.

The sample holds a few counts of this clonotype. The rearrangement uses TRBV7-9 and TRBJ2-7; 7 bases agree with TRBD1. V shed 5 bases and J 0 bases; nucleotides not matched to a gene: 10. The CDR3 runs 16 residues. Per germline, CDR1 SEHNR and CDR2 FQNEAQ (reference sequence). The CDR3 DNA is TGTGCCAGCAGCCCCACGACAGGGCTGGGCTCCTACGAGCAGTACTTC. Translated: CASSPTTGLGSYEQYF.

The chain couples TRBV20-1 to TRBJ2-3, with D perhaps matching TRBD1 or TRBD2 (5 bases each). The CDR3 totals 16 residues. V lost 1 base and J lost 1, with 15 bases in between. CDR1 DFQATT and CDR2 SNEGSKA come from the germline V gene (reference sequence). The CDR3 sequence: CSARGGTQKGTDTQYF. The CDR3 coding sequence is TGCAGTGCTAGAGGGGGGACGCAAAAGGGCACAGATACGCAGTATTTT.

V and J are TRBV27 and TRBJ2-5, with D possibly being TRBD1 (5 bases). The DNA matches TRBJ2-7 better at its end, which makes the J call doubtful. Germline CDR1 reads MNHEY; CDR2 reads SMNVEV (reference sequence). The CDR3 sequence is 13 residues long. DNA of the CDR3: TGTGCCAGCAAAAGGACACTTATGAACGAGCAGTACTTC. Translation: CASKRTLMNEQYF.

The rearrangement joins TRBV20-1 to TRBJ1-4, with no clear D. V lost 6 bases to trimming and J lost 0 bases, with 11 bases between them. Germline values: CDR1 DFQATT, CDR2 SNEGSKA (reference sequence). The CDR3 is 14 residues long. DNA for the CDR3: TGCAGTGCCAGGATTAAGGCAACTAATGAAAAACTGTTTTTT. It codes for CSARIKATNEKLFF.

For the CDR3, the DNA is TGCAGTGCTAGAGCTAGCGGGAGTACGTACGAGCAGTACTTC. Protein sequence: CSARASGSTYEQYF. The rearrangement uses TRBV20-1 and TRBJ2-7, with 10 bases identical to TRBD2. This CDR3 has 14 residues. CDR1 and CDR2 (germline): DFQATT, SNEGSKA (reference sequence). The junction had 4 bases not matched to a gene; V was cut back by 1 base and J by 4 bases.

The chain links TRBV29-1 to TRBJ2-5; TRBD2 is a possible D gene (6 bases). Germline V CDR1 and CDR2: SQVTM, ANQGSEA. The CDR3 consists of 14 residues. Trimming shortened V by 0 bases and J by 5 bases, and 13 bases separated the two germline ends. Written as DNA, the CDR3 is TGCAGCGTTGAAGACCAGCGGGCGTTGGAGACCCAGTACTTC. Encoded protein: CSVEDQRALETQYF. The entire variable domain, with the rest obtained from reference TRBV29-1 and TRBJ2-5, is as follows: SAVISQKPSRDICQRGTSLTIQCQVDSQVTMMFWYRQQPGQSLTLIATANQGSEATYESGFVIDKFPISRPNLTFSTLTVSNMSPEDSSIYLCSVEDQRALETQYFGPGTRLLVL.

The chain has TRBV7-9 and TRBJ2-1; D possibly uses TRBD1 or TRBD2 (5 bases each). The CDR3 consists of 16 residues. Trimming took 5 bases from V and 1 from J, leaving 15 bases between them. Germline V CDR1 and CDR2: SEHNR, FQNEAQ (reference sequence). The CDR3 spells CASSPPRDPSYNEQFF. The CDR3 DNA reads TGTGCCAGCAGCCCCCCGAGGGACCCTTCCTACAATGAGCAGTTCTTC.

This clonotype turned up a few times. In DNA form, the CDR3 reads TGTGCCAGCAGCTTAGAGGGGACTAGCGGGAGATTCGAGCAGTACTTC. Its translation: CASSLEGTSGRFEQYF. This chain joins TRBV7-2 and TRBJ2-5; 14 bases fit TRBD2. The J call may be mistaken, given a closer DNA end match to TRBJ2-7. There are 16 residues in the CDR3. Germline V gene lookup returns CDR1 SGHTA and CDR2 FQGNSA.